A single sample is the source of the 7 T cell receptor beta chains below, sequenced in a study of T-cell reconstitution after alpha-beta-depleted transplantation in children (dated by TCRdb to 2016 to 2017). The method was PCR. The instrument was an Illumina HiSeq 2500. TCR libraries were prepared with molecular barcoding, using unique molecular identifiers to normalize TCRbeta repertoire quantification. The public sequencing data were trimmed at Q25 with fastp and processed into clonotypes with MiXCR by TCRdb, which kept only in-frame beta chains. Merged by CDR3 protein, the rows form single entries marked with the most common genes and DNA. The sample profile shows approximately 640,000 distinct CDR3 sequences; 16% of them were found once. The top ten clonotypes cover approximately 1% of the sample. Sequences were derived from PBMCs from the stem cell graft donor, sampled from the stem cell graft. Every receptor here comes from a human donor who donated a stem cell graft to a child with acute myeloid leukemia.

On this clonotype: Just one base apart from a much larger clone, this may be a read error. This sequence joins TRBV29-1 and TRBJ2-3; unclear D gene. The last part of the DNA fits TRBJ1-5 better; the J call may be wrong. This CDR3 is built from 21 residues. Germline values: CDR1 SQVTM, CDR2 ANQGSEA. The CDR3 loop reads CSVEAPTDPSVIFSSTDTQHF. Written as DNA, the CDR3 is TGCAGCGTTGAAGCCCCGACCGATCCTAGCGTAATATTTTCTAGCACAGATACGCAGCATTTT.

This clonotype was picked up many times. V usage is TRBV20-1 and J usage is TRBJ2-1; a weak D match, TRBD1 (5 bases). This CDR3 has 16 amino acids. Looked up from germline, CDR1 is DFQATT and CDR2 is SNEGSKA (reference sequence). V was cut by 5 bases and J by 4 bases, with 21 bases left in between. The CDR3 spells CSAWTLLNLGYNEQFF. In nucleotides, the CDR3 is TGCAGTGCTTGGACACTGCTAAACTTAGGTTACAATGAGCAGTTCTTC.

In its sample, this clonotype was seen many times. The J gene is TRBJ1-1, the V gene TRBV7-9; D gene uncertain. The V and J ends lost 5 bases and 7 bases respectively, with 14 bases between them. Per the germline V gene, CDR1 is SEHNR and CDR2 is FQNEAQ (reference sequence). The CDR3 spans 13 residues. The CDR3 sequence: CASSPTDYREAFF. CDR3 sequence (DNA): TGTGCCAGCAGCCCCACCGATTACCGTGAAGCTTTCTTT.

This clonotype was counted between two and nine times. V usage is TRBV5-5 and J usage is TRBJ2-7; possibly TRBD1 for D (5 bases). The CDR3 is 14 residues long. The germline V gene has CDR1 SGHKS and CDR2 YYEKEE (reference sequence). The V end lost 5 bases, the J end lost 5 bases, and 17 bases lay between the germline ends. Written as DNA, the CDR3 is TGTGCCAGCAGTCGCGTCTTTTGGGGCGACGAGCAGTACTTC. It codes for CASSRVFWGDEQYF.

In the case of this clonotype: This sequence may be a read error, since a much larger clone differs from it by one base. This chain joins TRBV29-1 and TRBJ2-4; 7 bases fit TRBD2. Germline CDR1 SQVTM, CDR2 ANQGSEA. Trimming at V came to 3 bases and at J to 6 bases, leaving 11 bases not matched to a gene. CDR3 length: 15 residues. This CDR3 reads CSVDFPTAGPNIQYF. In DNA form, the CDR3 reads TGCAGCGTTGACTTCCCTACAGCGGGGCCAAACATTCAGTACTTC.

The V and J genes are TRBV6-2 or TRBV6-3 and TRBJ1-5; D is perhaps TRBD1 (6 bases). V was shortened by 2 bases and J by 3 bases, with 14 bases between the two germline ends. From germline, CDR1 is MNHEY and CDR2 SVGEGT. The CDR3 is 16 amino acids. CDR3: CASSYRATGLNQPQHF. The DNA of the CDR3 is TGTGCCAGCAGTTACCGAGCAACAGGGCTCAATCAGCCCCAGCATTTT.

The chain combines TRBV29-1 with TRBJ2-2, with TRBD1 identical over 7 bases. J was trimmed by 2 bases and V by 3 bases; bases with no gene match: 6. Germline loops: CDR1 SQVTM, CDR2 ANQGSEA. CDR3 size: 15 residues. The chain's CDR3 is CSVERRDRNTGELFF. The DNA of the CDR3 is TGCAGCGTTGAGCGCCGGGACAGAAACACCGGGGAGCTGTTTTTT.